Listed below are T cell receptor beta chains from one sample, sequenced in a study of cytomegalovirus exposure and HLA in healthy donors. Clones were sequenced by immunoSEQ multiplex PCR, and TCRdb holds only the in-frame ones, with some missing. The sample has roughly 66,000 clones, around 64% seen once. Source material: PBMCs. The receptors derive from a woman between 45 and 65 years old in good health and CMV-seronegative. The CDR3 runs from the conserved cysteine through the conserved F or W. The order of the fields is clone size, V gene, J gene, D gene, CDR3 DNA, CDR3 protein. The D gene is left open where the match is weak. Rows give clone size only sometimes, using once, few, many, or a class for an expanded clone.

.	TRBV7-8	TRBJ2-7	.	TGTGCCAGCAGCTCGATCATATTCGGACAGCTCTACGAGCAGTACTTC	CASSSIIFGQLYEQYF
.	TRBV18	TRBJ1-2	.	TGTGCCAGCTCACCATTCCCGACTACTTACTCCTATGGCTACACCTTC	CASSPFPTTYSYGYTF
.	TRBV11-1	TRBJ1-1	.	TGTGCCAGCAGCTTGCGAAGGGCGGGCACTGAAGCTTTCTTT	CASSLRRAGTEAFF
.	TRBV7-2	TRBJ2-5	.	TGTGCCAGCAGCTTAGGGGGAGTGCCACAAGAGACCCAGTACTTC	CASSLGGVPQETQYF
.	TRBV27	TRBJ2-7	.	TGTGCCAGCAAACCGGGACTCCCGGCCTACGAGCAGTACTTC	CASKPGLPAYEQYF
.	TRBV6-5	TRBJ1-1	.	TGTGCCAGCAGTTACGGTCCAGGGGAAGCTTTCTTT	CASSYGPGEAFF
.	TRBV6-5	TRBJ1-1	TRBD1	TGTGCCAGCAGTTACCGACAGGGTGAAGCTTTCTTT	CASSYRQGEAFF
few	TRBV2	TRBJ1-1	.	TGTGCCAGCAGTGGGGTGAGGGACACTGAAGCTTTCTTT	CASSGVRDTEAFF
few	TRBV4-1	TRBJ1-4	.	TGCGCCAGCAGCCAAGCAGGACTCCATAATGAAAAACTGTTTTTT	CASSQAGLHNEKLFF
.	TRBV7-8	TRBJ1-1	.	TGTGCCAGCAGCGTCCATAGGGGGAACACTGAAGCTTTCTTT	CASSVHRGNTEAFF
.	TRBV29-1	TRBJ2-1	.	TGCAGCGTTGTTCGCGGTGGCTCCTACAATGAGCAGTTCTTC	CSVVRGGSYNEQFF
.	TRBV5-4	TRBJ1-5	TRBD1	TGTGCCAGCAGCAGCCGGCCTTCAGGGGGCGAGGATCAGCCCCAGCATTTT	CASSSRPSGGEDQPQHF
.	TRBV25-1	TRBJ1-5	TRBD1	TGTGCCAGCAGTGACCGGACGACAGGGGCTCGGCCCCAGCATTTT	CASSDRTTGARPQHF
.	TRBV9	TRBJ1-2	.	TGTGCCAGCAGCGTACTGGGGGGAGGCTACACCTTC	CASSVLGGGYTF
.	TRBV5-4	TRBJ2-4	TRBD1	TGTGCCAGCAGCTTGGGGACAGGGGAGAACATTCAGTACTTC	CASSLGTGENIQYF
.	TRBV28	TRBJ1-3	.	TGTGCCAGCAGTTCGGTTTCTGGAAACACCATATATTTT	CASSSVSGNTIYF
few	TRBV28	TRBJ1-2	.	TGTGCCAGCAGAAGGACTACAACTTATGGCTACACCTTC	CASRRTTTYGYTF
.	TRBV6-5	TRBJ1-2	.	TGTGCCAGCAGTTACGGAGGGGATTGGGGCTATGGCTACACCTTC	CASSYGGDWGYGYTF
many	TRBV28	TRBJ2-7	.	TGTGCCAGTAGTGGGGCAGTGAGGCGCTACGAGCAGTACTTC	CASSGAVRRYEQYF
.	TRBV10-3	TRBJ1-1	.	TGTGCCACCGCGGGGGGGGACGAAGCTTTCTTT	CATAGGDEAFF
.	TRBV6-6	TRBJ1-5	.	TGTGCCAGCAGTCCCCCAGGGAATCAGCCCCAGCATTTT	CASSPPGNQPQHF
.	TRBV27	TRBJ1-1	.	TGTGCCAGCCGTGAGGGGGGGCAAGAAGCTTTCTTT	CASREGGQEAFF
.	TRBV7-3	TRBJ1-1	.	TGTGCCTCCGGGACAATGCCCGAGGCTGAAGCTTTCTTT	CASGTMPEAEAFF